Below, 5 T cell receptor beta chains from the same sample are listed, as sequenced in a study of shared clonotypes between healthy human individuals. Measured with immunoSEQ multiplex PCR; TCRdb has only the in-frame clones, and not every one. The table has about 1.1 million clones, approximately 80% seen once. Sequenced input: memory CD4+ T cells from PBMCs. Described subset: CD45RA-negative fraction. The source of these receptors is a man aged 18 to 35 in good health. Some clones in this sample may be carry-over from other donors' samples.

The gene calls are TRBV28 and TRBJ1-1; TRBD1 is a possible D gene (6 bases). This CDR3 comprises 16 residues. CDR1 MDHEN and CDR2 SYDVKM come from the germline V gene. The V and J ends lost 10 bases and 1 base respectively, with 22 bases between them. CDR3 nucleotides: TGTGCCACCCTACCCCTTCGAGGACAGAAGAACACTGAAGCTTTCTTT. This gives the protein CATLPLRGQKNTEAFF.

About this clone itself: Other DNA variants within this sample encode the same CDR3. The chain combines TRBV5-1 with TRBJ2-7; D is possibly TRBD2 (6 bases). With 0 bases removed from V and 2 bases from J, the gap between germline ends came to 9 bases. This CDR3 is 14 amino acids long. Germline V lookup: CDR1 SGHRS, CDR2 YFSETQ. CDR3 sequence: CASSLVAGTYEQYF. The CDR3 nucleotides are TGCGCCAGCAGCTTGGTGGCGGGGACCTACGAGCAGTACTTC.

The J gene is TRBJ2-6, the V gene TRBV11-2, with 14 positions matching TRBD2. Trimming took 0 bases from V and 3 from J; bases not matched to a gene: 7. Per the germline V gene, CDR1 is SGHAT and CDR2 is FQNNGV. This CDR3 is 20 amino acids long. The DNA for the CDR3 is TGTGCCAGCAGCTTAGAACCCGGGACTAGCGGGAGAAGTGGGGCCAACGTCCTGACTTTC. It translates to CASSLEPGTSGRSGANVLTF.

The V gene is TRBV19, the J gene TRBJ2-6, with D uncertain. Between the trimmed V and J ends, which lost 6 bases and 0 bases, there was a span of 3 bases. The CDR3 runs 13 residues. Per germline, CDR1 LNHDA and CDR2 SQIVND (reference sequence). This CDR3 reads CASRFSGANVLTF. In nucleotides, the CDR3 is TGTGCCAGTAGATTCTCTGGGGCCAACGTCCTGACTTTC.

The CDR3 region has the DNA TGTGCCAGCAGCTTCCCAGAGACATTTACTAGCACAGATACGCAGTATTTT. Its translation is CASSFPETFTSTDTQYF. This sequence joins TRBV5-4 and TRBJ2-3; no clear D. This CDR3 region has 17 residues. Trimming shortened V by 2 bases and J by 0 bases, and 16 bases separated the two germline ends. Looked up from germline, CDR1 is SGHNT and CDR2 is YYREEE (reference sequence).